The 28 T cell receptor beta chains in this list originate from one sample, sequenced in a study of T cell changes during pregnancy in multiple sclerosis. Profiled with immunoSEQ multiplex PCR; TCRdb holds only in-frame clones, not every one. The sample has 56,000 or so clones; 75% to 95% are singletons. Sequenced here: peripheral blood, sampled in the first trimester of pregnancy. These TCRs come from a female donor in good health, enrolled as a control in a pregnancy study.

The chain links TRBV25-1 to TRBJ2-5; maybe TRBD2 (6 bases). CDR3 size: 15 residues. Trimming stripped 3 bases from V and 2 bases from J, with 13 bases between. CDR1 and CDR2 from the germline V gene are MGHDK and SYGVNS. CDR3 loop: CASSDGRTAQETQYF. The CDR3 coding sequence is TGTGCCAGCAGTGATGGGAGGACGGCTCAAGAGACCCAGTACTTC.

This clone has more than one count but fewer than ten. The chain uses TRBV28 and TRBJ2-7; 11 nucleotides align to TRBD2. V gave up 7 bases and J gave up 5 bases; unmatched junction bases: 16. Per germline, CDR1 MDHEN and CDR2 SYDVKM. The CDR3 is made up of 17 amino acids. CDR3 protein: CASKAQTIAGGGNEQYF. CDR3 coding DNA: TGTGCCAGCAAGGCCCAGACCATAGCGGGAGGGGGCAACGAGCAGTACTTC.

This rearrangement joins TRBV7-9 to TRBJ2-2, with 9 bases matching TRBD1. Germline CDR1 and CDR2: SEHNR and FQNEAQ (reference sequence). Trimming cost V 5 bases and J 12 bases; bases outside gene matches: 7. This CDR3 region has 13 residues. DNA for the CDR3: TGTGCCAGCAGCATTGGGACAGGGAGGAAGCTGTTTTTT. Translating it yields CASSIGTGRKLFF.

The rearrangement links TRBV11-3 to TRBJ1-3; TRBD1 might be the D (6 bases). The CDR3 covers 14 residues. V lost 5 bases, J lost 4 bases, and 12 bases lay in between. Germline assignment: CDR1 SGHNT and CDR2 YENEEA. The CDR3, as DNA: TGTGCCAGCAGCCCTGGCCAGGGGGGAAACACCATATATTTT. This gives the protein CASSPGQGGNTIYF.

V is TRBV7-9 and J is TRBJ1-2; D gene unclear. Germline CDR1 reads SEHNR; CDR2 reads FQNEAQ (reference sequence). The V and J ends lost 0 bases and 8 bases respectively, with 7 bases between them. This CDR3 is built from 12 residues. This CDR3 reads CASSLAREGYTF. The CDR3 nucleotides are TGTGCCAGCAGCTTAGCGCGGGAGGGCTACACCTTC.

In nucleotides, the CDR3 is TGTGCCAGCAGTTTAGGTGGGGGGGGCCGGCCCCAGCATTTT. It encodes CASSLGGGGRPQHF. The chain uses TRBV27 and TRBJ1-5, with D perhaps matching TRBD1 (6 bases). With 2 bases removed from V and 9 bases from J, the gap between germline ends came to 14 bases. The CDR3 loop spans 14 amino acids. Looked up from germline, CDR1 is MNHEY and CDR2 is SMNVEV (reference sequence).

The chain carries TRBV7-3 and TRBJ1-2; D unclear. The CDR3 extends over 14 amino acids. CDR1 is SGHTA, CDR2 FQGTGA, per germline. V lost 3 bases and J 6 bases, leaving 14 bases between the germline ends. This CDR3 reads CASSFSGAINGYTF. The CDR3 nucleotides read TGTGCCAGCAGCTTCTCGGGAGCTATAAATGGCTACACCTTC.

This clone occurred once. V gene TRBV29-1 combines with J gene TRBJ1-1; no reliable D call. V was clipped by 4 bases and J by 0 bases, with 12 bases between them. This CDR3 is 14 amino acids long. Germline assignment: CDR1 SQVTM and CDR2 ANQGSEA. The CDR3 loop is CSVGLPTMNTEAFF. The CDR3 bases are TGCAGCGTTGGGCTTCCAACTATGAACACTGAAGCTTTCTTT.

The CDR3 spells CASSEPTGGSNQPQHF. DNA for the CDR3: TGTGCCAGCAGTGAGCCAACAGGGGGGAGCAATCAGCCCCAGCATTTT. V gene TRBV6-1 combines with J gene TRBJ1-5; 8 bases agree with TRBD1. Germline V lookup: CDR1 MNHNS, CDR2 SASEGT. With V trimmed by 3 bases and J by 1 base, 5 bases remained unmatched. This CDR3 has 16 amino acids.

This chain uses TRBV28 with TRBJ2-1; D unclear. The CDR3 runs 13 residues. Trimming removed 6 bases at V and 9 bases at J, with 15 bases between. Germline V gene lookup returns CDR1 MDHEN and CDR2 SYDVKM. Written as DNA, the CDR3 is TGTGCCAGCAGGACACCTAATCCTCCTGAGCAGTTCTTC. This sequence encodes CASRTPNPPEQFF.

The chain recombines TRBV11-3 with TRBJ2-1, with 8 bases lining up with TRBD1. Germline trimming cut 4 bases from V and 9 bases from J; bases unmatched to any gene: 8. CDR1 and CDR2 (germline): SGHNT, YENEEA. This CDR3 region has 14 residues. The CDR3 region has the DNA TGTGCCAGCAGCTCTCGGACAGGGATCGGTGAGCAGTTCTTC. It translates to CASSSRTGIGEQFF.

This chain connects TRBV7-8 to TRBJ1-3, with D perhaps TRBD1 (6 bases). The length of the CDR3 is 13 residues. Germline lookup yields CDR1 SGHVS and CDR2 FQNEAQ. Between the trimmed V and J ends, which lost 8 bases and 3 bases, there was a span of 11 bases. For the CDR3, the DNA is TGTGCCAGCGACACAGGGCATGGAAACACCATATATTTT. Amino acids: CASDTGHGNTIYF.

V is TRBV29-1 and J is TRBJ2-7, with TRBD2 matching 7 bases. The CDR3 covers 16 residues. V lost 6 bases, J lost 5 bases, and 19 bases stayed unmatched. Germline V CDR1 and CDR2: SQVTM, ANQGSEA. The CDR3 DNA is TGCAGCGTACAGCGGGGCCTAACTCCATTTTTGGACGAGCAGTACTTC. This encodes CSVQRGLTPFLDEQYF.

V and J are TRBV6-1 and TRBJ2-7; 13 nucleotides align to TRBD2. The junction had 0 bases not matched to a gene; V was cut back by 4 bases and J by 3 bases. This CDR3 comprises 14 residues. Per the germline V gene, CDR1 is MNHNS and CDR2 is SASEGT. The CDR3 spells CASSGTSGGYEQYF. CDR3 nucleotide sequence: TGTGCCAGCAGTGGGACTAGCGGGGGCTACGAGCAGTACTTC.

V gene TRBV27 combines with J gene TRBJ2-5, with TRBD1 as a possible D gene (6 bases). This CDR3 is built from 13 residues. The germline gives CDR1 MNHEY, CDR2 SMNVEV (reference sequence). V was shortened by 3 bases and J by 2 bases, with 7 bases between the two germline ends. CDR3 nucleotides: TGTGCCAGCAGTTTCGGACAGCAAGAGACCCAGTACTTC. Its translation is CASSFGQQETQYF.

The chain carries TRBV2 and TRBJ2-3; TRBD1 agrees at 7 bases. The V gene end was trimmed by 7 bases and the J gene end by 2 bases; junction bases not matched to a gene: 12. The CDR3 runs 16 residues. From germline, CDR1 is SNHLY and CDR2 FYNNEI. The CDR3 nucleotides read TGTGCCAGCAACCCTAGGGGGCGGGTTACCACAGATACGCAGTATTTT. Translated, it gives CASNPRGRVTTDTQYF.

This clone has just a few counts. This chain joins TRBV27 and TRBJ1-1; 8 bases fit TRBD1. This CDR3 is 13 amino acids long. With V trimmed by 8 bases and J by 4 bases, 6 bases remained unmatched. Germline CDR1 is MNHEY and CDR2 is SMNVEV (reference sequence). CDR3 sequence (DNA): TGTGCCAGCCGATCCCAGGGGGCCACTGAAGCTTTCTTT. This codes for CASRSQGATEAFF.

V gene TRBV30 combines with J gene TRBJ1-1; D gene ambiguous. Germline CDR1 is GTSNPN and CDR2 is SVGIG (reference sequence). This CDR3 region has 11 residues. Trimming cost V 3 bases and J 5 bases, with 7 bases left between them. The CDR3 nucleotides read TGTGCCTGGAGACGAGGGACTGAAGCTTTCTTT. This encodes CAWRRGTEAFF.

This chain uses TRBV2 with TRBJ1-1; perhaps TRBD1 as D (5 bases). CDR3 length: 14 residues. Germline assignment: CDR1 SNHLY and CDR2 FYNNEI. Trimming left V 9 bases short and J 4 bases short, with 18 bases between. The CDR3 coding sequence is TGTGCCAGAAAAACAGGCGTCGGTGGCACTGAAGCTTTCTTT. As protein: CARKTGVGGTEAFF.

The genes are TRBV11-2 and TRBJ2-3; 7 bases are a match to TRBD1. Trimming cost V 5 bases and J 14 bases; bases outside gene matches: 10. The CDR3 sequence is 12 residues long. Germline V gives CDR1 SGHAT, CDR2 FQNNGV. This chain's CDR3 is CASSPGGHLGYF. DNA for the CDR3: TGTGCCAGCAGCCCAGGGGGACACCTGGGGTATTTT.

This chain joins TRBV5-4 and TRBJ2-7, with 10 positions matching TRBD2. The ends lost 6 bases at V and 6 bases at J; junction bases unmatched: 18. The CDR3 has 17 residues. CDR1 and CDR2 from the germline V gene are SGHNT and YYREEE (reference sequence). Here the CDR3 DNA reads TGTGCCAGCACCGACCGGACTAGCGGATTCCGGAGGGTCGAGCAGTACTTC. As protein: CASTDRTSGFRRVEQYF.

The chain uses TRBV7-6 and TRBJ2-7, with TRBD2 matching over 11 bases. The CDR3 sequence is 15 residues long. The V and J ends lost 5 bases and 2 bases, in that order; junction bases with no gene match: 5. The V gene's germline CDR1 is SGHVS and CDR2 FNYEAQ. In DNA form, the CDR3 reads TGTGCCAGCAGCATCTCACTAGCGGGGGCCTACGAGCAGTACTTC. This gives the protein CASSISLAGAYEQYF.

CDR3 protein: CASSTNTQYF. The CDR3 coding sequence is TGTGCCAGCAGCACTAATACGCAGTATTTT. The chain employs TRBV9 and TRBJ2-3; the D is unclear. V gave up 4 bases and J gave up 7 bases, with 4 bases separating them. This CDR3 is 10 amino acids long. The germline V gene encodes CDR1 SGDLS and CDR2 YYNGEE.

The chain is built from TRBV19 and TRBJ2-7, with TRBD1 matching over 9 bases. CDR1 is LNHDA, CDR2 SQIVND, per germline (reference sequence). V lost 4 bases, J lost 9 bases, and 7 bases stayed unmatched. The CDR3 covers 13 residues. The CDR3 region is CASSKGQGGVQYF. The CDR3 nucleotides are TGTGCCAGTAGTAAGGGACAGGGTGGTGTGCAGTACTTC.

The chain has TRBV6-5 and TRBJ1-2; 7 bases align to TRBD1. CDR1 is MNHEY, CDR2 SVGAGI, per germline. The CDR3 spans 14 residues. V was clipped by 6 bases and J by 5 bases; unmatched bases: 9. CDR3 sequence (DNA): TGTGCCAGCAGGAGTCCGAGACAGGGTTATGGCTACACCTTC. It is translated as CASRSPRQGYGYTF.

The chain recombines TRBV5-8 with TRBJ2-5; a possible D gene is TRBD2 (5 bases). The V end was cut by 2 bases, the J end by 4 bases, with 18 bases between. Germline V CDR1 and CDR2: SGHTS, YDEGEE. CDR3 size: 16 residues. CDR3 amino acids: CASSFPKAGGRETQYF. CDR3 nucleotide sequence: TGTGCCAGCAGCTTTCCGAAGGCCGGAGGAAGAGAGACCCAGTACTTC.

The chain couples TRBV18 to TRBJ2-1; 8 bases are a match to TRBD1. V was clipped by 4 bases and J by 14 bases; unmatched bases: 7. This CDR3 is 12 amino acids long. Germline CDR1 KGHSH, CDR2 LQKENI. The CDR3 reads CASSLPEGQEFF. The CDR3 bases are TGTGCCAGCTCACTGCCAGAGGGACAGGAGTTCTTC.

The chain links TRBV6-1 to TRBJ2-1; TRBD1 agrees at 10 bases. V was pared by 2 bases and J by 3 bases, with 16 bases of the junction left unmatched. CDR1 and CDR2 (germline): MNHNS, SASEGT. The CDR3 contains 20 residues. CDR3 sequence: CASSESRQGAAQQNYNEQFF. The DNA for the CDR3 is TGTGCCAGCAGTGAATCCCGACAGGGGGCGGCCCAGCAGAACTACAATGAGCAGTTCTTC.